The source of this T cell receptor (beta chain) is a study of T cell changes during pregnancy in multiple sclerosis (dated 2019 in TCRdb). Regarding the research as a whole: In women with multiple sclerosis, the researchers looked at how the T cell repertoire shifted as pregnancy progressed.

The library came from the immunoSEQ multiplex PCR assay. Sourced from immuneACCESS, this table was stored by TCRdb with only in-frame sequences that have V and J called. A share of the clones is absent; for the studies checked, an unresolved V gene accounts for under half, and the remainder has no known explanation. Here the sample has about 64,000 clones; about 92% occur a single time. The biggest ten clones account for approximately 2% of the sample. Taken from cysteine to phenylalanine, the CDR3 has 16 residues. This entry keeps only the CDR3 DNA: 48 bases, framed from base 1. Based on the germline V gene, the CDR1 and CDR2 sequences are KGHSY and FQNENV. Relative to germline, V is missing 3 bases and J is missing 2 bases, with 7 bases of the junction outside any gene match. The sample holds one count of this clone. Its cognate antigen has yet to be identified. The sample holds no much larger clone one base away, and base qualities are not on file.

The source of this sequence is a female donor in good health, enrolled as a control in a pregnancy study. The source was peripheral blood, collected in the second trimester of pregnancy. The chain is assembled from TRBV16 and TRBJ1-5, with 7 junctional bases fitting TRBD1. The bases read TGTGCCAGCAGCCATCCTACTACAGGGGGCAATCAGCCCCAGCATTTT. Translated, this is CASSHPTTGGNQPQHF.